The next 6 T cell receptor beta chains were all read from a single sample in a study of monozygotic twins with inflammatory bowel disease. TCRdb reprocessed the 5' RACE reads, with one entry per CDR3 protein and no DNA. The sample has about 350,000 distinct CDR3 sequences; the top ten hold around 2%. Sequencing was performed on blood. The receptor source for this set is a human donor with ulcerative colitis or Crohn's disease, or a healthy co-twin of an affected twin (not recorded which).

The chain joins TRBV5-6 to TRBJ2-3; TCRdb picks TRBD1, but there is no DNA to check that call. The V gene's germline CDR1 is SGHDT and CDR2 YYEEEE. This CDR3 region has 14 residues. CDR3 in amino acids: CASSLGDRADTQYF.

V is TRBV5-6 and J is TRBJ2-7; the TRBD1 assignment by TCRdb is unverifiable without DNA. The germline V gene has CDR1 SGHDT and CDR2 YYEEEE. The CDR3 has 14 amino acids. Here the CDR3 reads CASSGGGLDYEQYF.

The J gene is TRBJ2-3, the V gene TRBV11-2; TCRdb names TRBD2, which stays unverified in the absence of DNA. The CDR3 loop spans 15 amino acids. Germline V gene data show CDR1 as SGHAT and CDR2 as FQNNGV. This CDR3 is CASSFRGGGADTQYF.

V is TRBV5-1 and J is TRBJ1-2; checking the TCRdb D call of TRBD1 is not possible without DNA. The germline V gene has CDR1 SGHRS and CDR2 YFSETQ. The CDR3 spans 16 residues. The CDR3 is CASSPDPGQGVDGYTF.

The J gene is TRBJ2-7, the V gene TRBV5-1. In germline, CDR1 is SGHRS, CDR2 YFSETQ. The length of the CDR3 is 13 residues. Here the CDR3 reads CASRPGRSYEQYF.

The chain employs TRBV14 and TRBJ1-6; TCRdb calls TRBD1, which cannot be checked without DNA. The CDR3 runs 16 residues. Germline V gene sequence: CDR1 SGHDN, CDR2 FVKESK. The CDR3 sequence is CASSQDSGARGSPLHF.